One and the same sample provided the 21 T cell receptor beta chains below, sequenced in a study of Graves' ophthalmopathy and Graves' hyperthyroidism. RNA transcripts served as template for amplifying TCR beta CDR3 sequences. Second-round multiplex PCR came after first-round RT-PCR with HTBI primers. TCRdb called the multiplex PCR reads again in MiXCR, with one record for every CDR3 protein. The data hold roughly 480,000 distinct CDR3 sequences, with roughly an eighth observed a single time. The sequenced sample consisted of blood. The receptor source for this set is a woman aged 25 to 45 with Graves' ophthalmopathy.

This clonotype was found many times. The gene calls are TRBV6-5 and TRBJ2-7; 9 nucleotides line up with TRBD2. V dropped 2 bases and J dropped 1; count of bases not matched to a gene: 3. Per germline, CDR1 MNHEY and CDR2 SVGAGI. The CDR3 extends over 15 amino acids. The CDR3 sequence is CASSYAGGRSYEQYF. The CDR3 DNA reads as TGTGCCAGCAGTTACGCGGGGGGGAGATCCTACGAGCAGTACTTC.

Ten or more counts support this clonotype. At one of its ends the junction is not consistent with the germline gene, which may arise from a read error. CDR3 coding DNA: TGCGCCAGCAGCCAAATCGGGGGGGGAAGTCGGGACTCGTTTGATTTT. It codes for CASSQIGGGSRDSFDF. V and J are TRBV4-1 and TRBJ1-3; tentative D call: TRBD1 (5 bases). CDR3 length: 16 residues. Germline V gives CDR1 MGHRA, CDR2 YSYEKL.

This clonotype was recorded many times. The chain has TRBV5-1 and TRBJ2-7; D ambiguous. Germline V gives CDR1 SGHRS, CDR2 YFSETQ. The germline V and J ends were trimmed by 1 base and 6 bases, with 11 bases remaining between them. The length of the CDR3 is 13 residues. CDR3 in amino acids: CASSLTLQSEQYF. CDR3 in DNA: TGCGCCAGCAGCTTGACCTTACAGAGCGAGCAGTACTTC.

This clonotype was detected ten times or more. The chain recombines TRBV2 with TRBJ1-6; D call uncertain. The germline V gene has CDR1 SNHLY and CDR2 FYNNEI. CDR3 length equals 15 residues. Between the trimmed V and J ends, which lost 2 bases and 9 bases, there was a span of 14 bases. CDR3 bases: TGTGCCAGCAGTGAACACCACCAACAAGGTTCACCCCTCCACTTT. Its protein product is CASSEHHQQGSPLHF.

In this sample, this clonotype turned up many times. This sequence joins TRBV6-1 and TRBJ2-7; D might be TRBD2 (5 bases). This CDR3 has 13 amino acids. The V gene lost 7 bases and the J gene lost 3 bases, with 13 bases spanning the gap. The germline gives CDR1 MNHNS, CDR2 SASEGT. This CDR3 reads CASTPGSYYEQYF. DNA for the CDR3: TGTGCCAGCACGCCGGGATCCTACTACGAGCAGTACTTC.

This clonotype was observed at least ten times. The gene calls are TRBV6-4 and TRBJ1-2, with D unresolved. This CDR3 is built from 15 residues. V dropped 7 bases and J dropped 5 bases, with 20 bases sitting between them. Germline CDR1 reads MRHNA; CDR2 reads SNTAGT. The CDR3 DNA sequence: TGTGCCAGCAAGTTTAACTCCGGGAGTGCGTATGGCTACACCTTC. It specifies CASKFNSGSAYGYTF.

Points on this clonotype: The junction departs from the called germline gene at one end, perhaps through a read error. The genes are TRBV28 and TRBJ1-1; D remains unclear. From germline, CDR1 is MDHEN and CDR2 SYDVKM. This CDR3 region has 16 residues. The CDR3 protein is CASSQAAQQRHTEAFF. The CDR3 DNA is TGCGCCAGCAGCCAAGCCGCTCAGCAACGCCATACTGAAGCTTTCTTT.

This chain links TRBV2 with TRBJ2-2, with 12 bases lining up with TRBD2. CDR1 is SNHLY and CDR2 is FYNNEI in the germline V gene. The CDR3 spans 17 residues. Trimming took 6 bases from V and 5 from J; bases not matched to a gene: 10. The CDR3 nucleotides are TGTGCCAGCAGGACCCTAGCGGGAGGGCCCTTAACCGGGGAGCTGTTTTTT. Residues: CASRTLAGGPLTGELFF.

This clonotype was detected many times. V gene TRBV28 combines with J gene TRBJ2-2; 9 bases map to TRBD1. Trimming removed 8 bases from V and 7 bases from J; junction bases left unmatched: 5. There are 13 residues in the CDR3. Germline CDR1 and CDR2: MDHEN and SYDVKM. The CDR3 is CASGTGKIGELFF. The CDR3 bases are TGTGCCAGCGGGACAGGGAAGATCGGGGAGCTGTTTTTT.

This clonotype occurred many times. The chain links TRBV28 to TRBJ2-7, with 8 bases that match TRBD2. CDR3 length equals 16 residues. CDR1 MDHEN and CDR2 SYDVKM come from the germline V gene. After removal of 5 bases from V and 2 bases from J, the junction contained 11 bases not matched to a gene. CDR3 loop: CASSAPSSGLTYEQYF. The CDR3, as DNA: TGTGCCAGCAGTGCGCCGTCTAGCGGGCTCACCTACGAGCAGTACTTC.

This clonotype appeared once. The rearrangement joins TRBV2 to TRBJ1-5; TRBD1 is a possible D gene (6 bases). CDR1 SNHLY and CDR2 FYNNEI come from the germline V gene. V was cut by 6 bases and J by 5 bases, with 14 bases left in between. The CDR3 length is 14 residues. CDR3 DNA: TGTGCCAGCAGGCCAGGGGACCGACATCAGCCCCAGCATTTT. It yields the protein CASRPGDRHQPQHF.

This clonotype occurred many times. V and J are TRBV20-1 and TRBJ1-6, with D perhaps TRBD1 (6 bases). The CDR3 sequence is 15 residues long. The germline V gene encodes CDR1 DFQATT and CDR2 SNEGSKA (reference sequence). The germline V and J ends were trimmed by 6 bases and 7 bases, with 19 bases remaining between them. As DNA, the CDR3 is TGCAGTGCCCGAAAGTTGCAGGGGCCAAATTCACCCCTCCACTTT. Translated, it gives CSARKLQGPNSPLHF.

This clonotype was detected many times. The chain links TRBV6-5 to TRBJ2-7; 7 nucleotides match TRBD2. V dropped 5 bases and J dropped 4; count of bases not matched to a gene: 5. This CDR3 region has 13 residues. The germline gives CDR1 MNHEY, CDR2 SVGAGI. CDR3 bases: TGTGCCAGCAGTCGCGGGACTAAATACGAGCAGTACTTC. Its protein product is CASSRGTKYEQYF.

This clonotype was observed many times. The V call is TRBV24-1, the J call TRBJ2-5, with D possibly being TRBD1 or TRBD2 (5 bases each). The CDR3 is 16 residues long. Trimming took 4 bases from V and 2 from J, leaving 16 bases between them. Per the germline V gene, CDR1 is KGHDR and CDR2 is SFDVKD. CDR3 sequence (DNA): TGTGCCACCAGTGAAGCCGGGGCGATACCTCAAGAGACCCAGTACTTC. It translates to CATSEAGAIPQETQYF.

This clonotype was counted at least ten times. The chain uses TRBV6-1 and TRBJ1-5, with D perhaps TRBD1 (5 bases). With 3 bases removed from V and 4 bases from J, the gap between germline ends came to 13 bases. The CDR3 contains 15 residues. Germline CDR1 and CDR2: MNHNS and SASEGT. The CDR3, as DNA: TGTGCCAGCAGTGAGGGGACTTGGGGTAATCAGCCCCAGCATTTT. Amino acids: CASSEGTWGNQPQHF.

In this sample, this clonotype turned up many times. The J gene is TRBJ2-7, the V gene TRBV30; no reliable D call. V gave up 0 bases and J gave up 6 bases, with 9 bases separating them. The CDR3 is made up of 12 amino acids. CDR1 is GTSNPN and CDR2 is SVGIG in the germline V gene (reference sequence). This CDR3 reads CAWSVRGGEQYF. The CDR3 coding sequence is TGTGCCTGGAGTGTACGAGGCGGCGAGCAGTACTTC.

In this sample, this clonotype turned up many times. This chain joins TRBV25-1 and TRBJ1-1; the match to TRBD1 covers 8 bases. The CDR3 has 14 residues. V was clipped by 2 bases and J by 8 bases; unmatched bases: 7. Germline values: CDR1 MGHDK, CDR2 SYGVNS. CDR3 in amino acids: CASSELPDRAEAFF. CDR3 DNA sequence: TGTGCCAGCAGTGAACTCCCGGACAGGGCCGAAGCTTTCTTT.

This clonotype was detected only a few times. This rearrangement joins TRBV18 to TRBJ1-5, with 7 bases that match TRBD1. Germline V gene lookup returns CDR1 KGHSH and CDR2 LQKENI. V was clipped by 3 bases and J by 2 bases; unmatched bases: 16. CDR3 length equals 19 residues. The CDR3, as DNA: TGTGCCAGCTCACCCCCATGGGGGACAGCTTTTTTCGGCAATCAGCCCCAGCATTTT. Protein sequence: CASSPPWGTAFFGNQPQHF.

This chain connects TRBV6-1 to TRBJ1-6; 7 nucleotides agree with TRBD1. Germline trimming cut 4 bases from V and 7 bases from J; bases unmatched to any gene: 4. This CDR3 has 14 residues. Germline assignment: CDR1 MNHNS and CDR2 SASEGT. This CDR3 reads CASSGTGPNSPLHF. The DNA for the CDR3 is TGTGCCAGCAGTGGGACAGGACCGAATTCACCCCTCCACTTT.

This clonotype has just a few counts. This sequence joins TRBV3-1 and TRBJ2-5, with D possibly matching TRBD2 (5 bases). The CDR3 sequence is 14 residues long. Trimming removed 0 bases at V and 4 bases at J, with 9 bases between. Germline assignment: CDR1 LGHDT and CDR2 YNNKEL (reference sequence). CDR3 in DNA: TGTGCCAGCAGCCAAGATGGTCGGGGAGAGACCCAGTACTTC. Its protein is CASSQDGRGETQYF.

This clonotype was counted many times. The J gene is TRBJ2-7, the V gene TRBV19; D unresolved. Germline CDR1 reads LNHDA; CDR2 reads SQIVND (reference sequence). The V end lost 6 bases, the J end lost 4 bases, and 10 bases lay between the germline ends. The CDR3 runs to 12 residues. The DNA for the CDR3 is TGTGCCAGTAGCACTCCGGGTTACGAGCAGTACTTC. Its translation is CASSTPGYEQYF.